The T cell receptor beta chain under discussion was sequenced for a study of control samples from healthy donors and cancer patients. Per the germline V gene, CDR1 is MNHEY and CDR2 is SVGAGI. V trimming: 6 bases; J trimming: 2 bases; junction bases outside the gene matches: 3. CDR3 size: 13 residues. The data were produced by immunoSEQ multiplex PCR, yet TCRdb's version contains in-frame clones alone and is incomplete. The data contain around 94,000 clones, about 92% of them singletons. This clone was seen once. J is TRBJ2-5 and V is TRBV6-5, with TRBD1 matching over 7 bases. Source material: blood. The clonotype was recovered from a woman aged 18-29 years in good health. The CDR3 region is CASSGTVQETQYF. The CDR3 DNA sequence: TGTGCCAGCAGCGGGACAGTACAAGAGACCCAGTACTTC.